This T cell receptor beta chain was identified during a study of metastatic and nonmetastatic thyroid tumors. The wider study: Repertoires from malignant and benign thyroid patients were compared across blood and tumor or nodule tissue.

CDR3 length equals 15 residues. Germline CDR1 reads DFQATT; CDR2 reads SNEGSKA (reference sequence). J lost 4 bases, V lost 5 bases, and 10 bases had no gene match. Original processing methods: The study took CDR3 differences across clinicopathological groups and made a distant-metastasis classifier for papillary thyroid cancer from them. TCRdb re-analyzed the PCR reads using MiXCR. Clone size and V and J calls follow TCRdb, not the original study. The table has 25,000 to 35,000 clones, 25% to 35% seen once. Study-level points and caveats: It was reportedly found that TCR beta diversity was significantly higher in malignant thyroid tumors than in benign nodules, a difference seen in both blood and tumor samples.

As regards this clone: Its antigen is unknown.

Patients underwent thyroid surgery, and none had received any treatment before it. The specimen was blood. The chain is built from TRBV20-1 and TRBJ2-1, with 8 bases fitting TRBD2. The sequence was obtained from a female donor with papillary thyroid cancer or a benign thyroid nodule (not recorded which). Some clones in this sample may be carry-over from other donors' samples. CDR3 protein: CSASPGLAVYNEQFF. Written as DNA, the CDR3 is TGCAGTGCTTCCCCTGGACTAGCAGTGTACAATGAGCAGTTCTTC.